Listed below are T cell receptor beta chains from one sample, sequenced in a study of cytotoxic CD8 clonotypes in ibrutinib-treated CLL. Here immunoSEQ multiplex PCR was the method, and the copy in TCRdb shows in-frame clones only, minus some. The table has 150,000 to 250,000 clones, around 72% seen once. Sequenced here: PBMCs, sampled after 24 months of ibrutinib treatment. The source of these receptors is a human donor with chronic lymphocytic leukemia. Each CDR3 is given with its conserved first and last residue. D genes are given only for firm matches. Size tells how often a clone was seen (once, few, many) or the class of an expanded clone, and some rows leave it out.

length	size	V	J	D	CDR3	DNA
16	-	TRBV9	TRBJ2-3	TRBD2	CASSVGASGRGYTQYF	TGTGCCAGCAGCGTAGGGGCTAGCGGGAGAGGTTATACGCAGTATTTT
13	few	TRBV7-9	TRBJ2-7	TRBD1	CASSLGATGWQYF	TGTGCCAGCAGCTTAGGTGCGACAGGGTGGCAGTACTTC
17	-	TRBV27	TRBJ2-3	-	CASSLSSLWTSTDTQYF	TGTGCCAGCAGTTTATCCTCCCTGTGGACTAGCACAGATACGCAGTATTTT
15	-	TRBV9	TRBJ2-1	-	CASSVEVYSYNEQFF	TGTGCCAGCAGCGTAGAGGTATACTCCTACAATGAGCAGTTCTTC
17	-	TRBV30	TRBJ2-1	-	CAWRIPWGRDSNNEQFF	TGTGCCTGGAGGATTCCTTGGGGGCGGGACTCCAACAATGAGCAGTTCTTC
14	-	TRBV9	TRBJ2-5	TRBD1	CASSATGGGETQYF	TGTGCCAGCAGCGCGACAGGGGGCGGAGAGACCCAGTACTTC
11	few	TRBV20-1	TRBJ2-1	-	CSASTGNEQFF	TGCAGTGCTTCAACGGGCAATGAGCAGTTCTTC
15	once	TRBV19	TRBJ2-7	TRBD2	CASSIRASGSYEQYF	TGTGCCAGTAGTATAAGGGCTAGCGGCTCCTACGAGCAGTACTTC
15	-	TRBV27	TRBJ2-1	TRBD1	CASSLGGQGGNEQFF	TGTGCCAGCAGTTTAGGGGGACAGGGAGGCAATGAGCAGTTCTTC
14	-	TRBV6-5	TRBJ2-7	-	CASSYYEGPYEQYF	TGTGCCAGCAGTTACTACGAGGGCCCCTACGAGCAGTACTTC
13	-	TRBV5-1	TRBJ1-1	-	CASSLDSRPEAFF	TGCGCCAGCAGCTTGGATTCGCGGCCTGAAGCTTTCTTT
15	-	TRBV4-1	TRBJ2-3	TRBD1	CASSQGQGALDTQYF	TGCGCCAGCAGCCAAGGACAGGGGGCGCTGGATACGCAGTATTTT
14	-	TRBV2	TRBJ1-2	TRBD1	CASSRQGYYYGYTF	TGTGCCAGCAGCCGACAGGGGTATTACTATGGCTACACCTTC
16	-	TRBV5-1	TRBJ2-2	TRBD2	CASSLIGAGAGGELFF	TGCGCCAGCAGCTTGATCGGAGCGGGAGCGGGCGGGGAGCTGTTTTTT
13	-	TRBV7-8	TRBJ2-7	-	CASSTTRLYEQYF	TGTGCCAGCAGCACAACTCGCCTCTACGAGCAGTACTTC
12	-	TRBV29-1	TRBJ1-2	-	CSVSTLNYGYTF	TGCAGCGTTAGCACACTTAACTATGGCTACACCTTC
13	few	TRBV2	TRBJ1-2	-	CASSGRTNYGYTF	TGTGCCAGCAGTGGAAGGACTAACTATGGCTACACCTTC
15	-	TRBV6-5	TRBJ2-5	TRBD2	CASSSRSGWEETQYF	TGTGCCAGCAGTTCCCGTAGCGGGTGGGAAGAGACCCAGTACTTC
13	-	TRBV7-2	TRBJ2-7	-	CASSLGTIYEQYF	TGTGCCAGCAGCTTAGGGACAATCTACGAGCAGTACTTC
13	-	TRBV25-1	TRBJ1-1	-	CASSSTGETEAFF	TGTGCCAGCAGTTCGACGGGAGAGACTGAAGCTTTCTTT
13	-	TRBV27	TRBJ2-1	-	CASSLSRSHEQFF	TGTGCCAGCAGTTTATCCCGGAGCCATGAGCAGTTCTTC
11	-	TRBV5-1	TRBJ2-7	-	CASSGPYEQYF	TGCGCCAGCAGCGGGCCCTACGAGCAGTACTTC
14	-	TRBV4-1	TRBJ2-7	-	CASSQGTGNYEQYF	TGCGCCAGCAGCCAAGGAACAGGGAACTACGAGCAGTACTTC
13	-	TRBV5-5	TRBJ1-1	-	CASSFLTATEAFF	TGTGCCAGCAGCTTTTTGACAGCCACTGAAGCTTTCTTT
16	-	TRBV7-8	TRBJ1-1	-	CASRYTPMGQGDEAFF	TGTGCCAGCAGATACACCCCCATGGGGCAGGGAGATGAAGCTTTCTTT
15	-	TRBV14	TRBJ2-5	TRBD2	CASSQVVQGGETQYF	TGTGCCAGCAGCCAAGTGGTCCAGGGAGGGGAGACCCAGTACTTC
20	-	TRBV19	TRBJ2-7	TRBD2	CASSWARPGLAGTRSYEQYF	TGTGCCAGTAGTTGGGCCAGACCGGGACTAGCGGGTACCCGATCCTACGAGCAGTACTTC
16	-	TRBV5-6	TRBJ2-3	-	CASSSLVGRGTDTQYF	TGTGCCAGCAGCTCGCTTGTGGGCCGGGGCACAGATACGCAGTATTTT
15	-	TRBV30	TRBJ1-4	-	CAWNTGGRVDEKLFF	TGTGCCTGGAATACGGGTGGCAGGGTAGACGAAAAACTGTTTTTT
15	-	TRBV28	TRBJ2-7	TRBD1	CASSFPGQGGDEQYF	TGTGCCAGCAGTTTCCCGGGACAGGGGGGCGACGAGCAGTACTTC
15	-	TRBV7-8	TRBJ1-5	TRBD1	CASSSTGTAYQPQHF	TGTGCCAGCAGCTCGACCGGGACAGCATATCAGCCCCAGCATTTT
13	-	TRBV6-5	TRBJ1-5	-	CASSRGQLQPQHF	TGTGCCAGCAGCCGCGGACAGTTACAGCCCCAGCATTTT
16	-	TRBV11-2	TRBJ2-3	TRBD2	CASSTGTSGLTDTQYF	TGTGCCAGCAGCACCGGGACTAGCGGACTCACAGATACGCAGTATTTT
13	-	TRBV7-9	TRBJ2-3	-	CASSSRTGDTQYF	TGTGCCAGCAGCTCCCGTACAGGGGATACGCAGTATTTT
14	-	TRBV25-1	TRBJ2-1	-	CASGREPSGNEQFF	TGTGCCAGCGGACGGGAGCCCAGTGGAAATGAGCAGTTCTTC
12	-	TRBV14	TRBJ1-1	-	CASSSTGPEAFF	TGTGCCAGCAGCAGTACAGGGCCTGAAGCTTTCTTT
14	once	TRBV29-1	TRBJ2-3	-	CSVSSRTSTDTQYF	TGCAGCGTCTCGTCCAGAACTAGCACAGATACGCAGTATTTT
14	-	TRBV27	TRBJ2-4	-	CASAAWGVRNIQYF	TGTGCCAGCGCCGCGTGGGGGGTGAGAAACATTCAGTACTTC
14	-	TRBV11-3	TRBJ2-1	-	CASSPLGTYNEQFF	TGTGCCAGCAGCCCCTTAGGAACCTACAATGAGCAGTTCTTC
13	-	TRBV6-1	TRBJ2-5	-	CASSEEGRETQYF	TGTGCCAGCAGTGAGGAGGGTCGAGAGACCCAGTACTTC
13	few	TRBV5-1	TRBJ2-1	-	CASSLGGFNEQFF	TGCGCCAGCAGCTTAGGCGGGTTTAATGAGCAGTTCTTC
14	-	TRBV18	TRBJ1-2	-	CASSPLRGDYGYTF	TGTGCCAGCTCACCACTTAGGGGCGACTATGGCTACACCTTC
14	-	TRBV5-1	TRBJ2-7	TRBD2	CASSFGLAGVEQYF	TGCGCCAGCAGCTTCGGACTAGCGGGAGTCGAGCAGTACTTC
13	-	TRBV5-1	TRBJ1-1	-	CASSFGKNTEAFF	TGCGCCAGCAGCTTCGGAAAGAACACTGAAGCTTTCTTT
15	-	TRBV4-1	TRBJ2-1	-	CASSQDPGALGEQFF	TGCGCCAGCAGCCAAGACCCCGGGGCCCTGGGGGAGCAGTTCTTC
15	-	TRBV30	TRBJ2-3	TRBD1	CAWGAGQGSTDTQYF	TGTGCCTGGGGCGCGGGACAGGGGAGCACAGATACGCAGTATTTT
16	-	TRBV7-8	TRBJ2-1	TRBD2	CASSPLSGLAGSEQFF	TGTGCCAGCAGCCCGCTGTCAGGACTAGCGGGATCTGAGCAGTTCTTC
12	-	TRBV10-3	TRBJ1-1	-	CASRAAYTEAFF	TGTGCCAGCAGAGCGGCGTACACTGAAGCTTTCTTT
15	-	TRBV4-2	TRBJ1-3	TRBD1	CASSYKNRGRNTIYF	TGTGCCAGCAGCTATAAGAACAGGGGGCGCAACACCATATATTTT
13	-	TRBV6-5	TRBJ1-1	-	CASSRTENTEAFF	TGTGCCAGCAGCCGGACCGAGAACACTGAAGCTTTCTTT
14	-	TRBV18	TRBJ2-7	TRBD1	CASSAGQVEYEQYF	TGTGCCAGCTCAGCGGGACAGGTCGAATACGAGCAGTACTTC
14	-	TRBV2	TRBJ2-2	-	CASNAGTNTGELFF	TGTGCCAGCAACGCGGGAACGAACACCGGGGAGCTGTTTTTT
13	-	TRBV19	TRBJ1-2	-	CASSISGLYGYTF	TGTGCCAGTAGTATATCGGGTCTCTATGGCTACACCTTC
15	-	TRBV5-1	TRBJ2-7	-	CASSLAGSRTYEQYF	TGCGCCAGCAGCTTGGCTGGTTCCAGGACCTACGAGCAGTACTTC